Listed below are T cell receptor beta chains from one sample, sequenced in a study of T cells in Graves' hyperthyroidism and ophthalmopathy. TCRdb processed the multiplex PCR reads anew with MiXCR; each CDR3 protein has one entry. This repertoire shows about 640,000 distinct CDR3 sequences, 45% found once; its top ten account for more than 7%. Specimen: peripheral blood or thyroid tissue (not recorded which). The receptors come from an adult man with Graves' disease, either hyperthyroidism or ophthalmopathy (not recorded which). The CDR3 runs from the conserved cysteine through the conserved F or W. Fields, in order: J gene, V gene, clone size, D gene, CDR3 DNA, CDR3 protein. A D gene is named only where the DNA matches it firmly. Some rows have no size entry. The others give once, few or many, or a class for an expanded clone.

TRBJ2-7 | TRBV7-3 | NA | TRBD1 | TGTGCCAGCAGCAAAGAGACAGGGGTTGCGCACTTC | CASSKETGVAHF
TRBJ1-4 | TRBV29-1 | few | TRBD1 | TGCAGCGCTCGGGACAGGGGAGGATCTAATGAAAAACTGTTTTTT | CSARDRGGSNEKLFF
TRBJ2-6 | TRBV20-1 | few | NA | TGCAGTGCTAGAGAATTTGGGCGGAGCTCTGGGGCCAACGTCCTGACTTTC | CSAREFGRSSGANVLTF
TRBJ1-2 | TRBV7-9 | few | NA | TGTGCCAGCAGTTCCCTGGGACGGAACTATGGCTACACCTTC | CASSSLGRNYGYTF
TRBJ1-2 | TRBV20-1 | NA | TRBD1 | TGCAGTGCTAGGGCGGACAGGGGAGGGTACTACTATGGCTACACCTTC | CSARADRGGYYYGYTF
TRBJ1-5 | TRBV10-3 | NA | NA | TGTGCCATCAGCCTTCGGGGAGGGGGTCAGCCCCAGCATTTT | CAISLRGGGQPQHF
TRBJ1-2 | TRBV14 | many | NA | TGTGCCAGCAGCGGCTACACGGACTATGGCTACACCTTC | CASSGYTDYGYTF
TRBJ1-2 | TRBV24-1 | NA | NA | TGTGCCACCAGTGATTTCCTTACTGAGGGAGGCTACACCTTC | CATSDFLTEGGYTF
TRBJ2-7 | TRBV7-9 | NA | TRBD1 | TGTGCCAGCACCCACCGGGACAGTAACTCCTACGAGCAGTACTTC | CASTHRDSNSYEQYF
TRBJ1-4 | TRBV24-1 | NA | NA | TGTGCCACCAGTGGAGAAGGGGGAGTTATGTTTTTT | CATSGEGGVMFF
TRBJ2-7 | TRBV2 | NA | NA | TGTGCCAGCAGTGAATTAGGGCGCGAGCAGTACTTC | CASSELGREQYF
TRBJ1-2 | TRBV5-1 | few | NA | TGCGCCAGCAGCTTGGTTGCCACTCGTCATGACTATGGCTACACCTTC | CASSLVATRHDYGYTF
TRBJ2-2 | TRBV7-2 | NA | TRBD2 | TGTGCCAGCAGCCTAAACTCGGGGGGTGATACCGGGGAGCTGTTTTTT | CASSLNSGGDTGELFF
TRBJ2-2 | TRBV7-3 | NA | TRBD2 | TGTGCCAGCAGCCCCGGAGCGGGAGGGCCCGGGGAGCTGTTTTTT | CASSPGAGGPGELFF
TRBJ2-5 | TRBV20-1 | NA | NA | TGCGGTGCTATAGGCGGGGGCGCCCAGGAGACCCAGTACTTC | CGAIGGGAQETQYF
TRBJ2-5 | TRBV7-9 | few | NA | TGTGCCAGCAGCTTTTTTACAGGGAGGGAGACCCAGTACTTC | CASSFFTGRETQYF
TRBJ1-3 | TRBV7-9 | NA | NA | TGTGCCAGCAGCTCTAGCATGTGGGGGGACCCCTCTCTCTCTGGAAACACCATATATTTT | CASSSSMWGDPSLSGNTIYF
TRBJ2-5 | TRBV10-3 | NA | NA | TGTGCCAGCAGTTACGAAGAGGATCCCCAAGAGACCCAGTACTTC | CASSYEEDPQETQYF
TRBJ1-1 | TRBV20-1 | NA | NA | TGCAGTGCCATCAGTCAACAGGGCACTGAAGCTTTCTTT | CSAISQQGTEAFF
TRBJ1-2 | TRBV2 | NA | NA | TGTGCCAGCAGCCAAGATATCGAAGACAGGCCGTCTGGCTACACCTTC | CASSQDIEDRPSGYTF
TRBJ2-7 | TRBV5-1 | many | TRBD1 | TGCGCCAGCTGTCGCGGGACAGGGGCAGGGGAGCAGTACTTC | CASCRGTGAGEQYF
TRBJ1-3 | TRBV7-8 | NA | TRBD1 | TGTGCCAGCAGCCAAGCCAACAGGGGTGGAAACACCATATATTTT | CASSQANRGGNTIYF
TRBJ2-7 | TRBV7-3 | NA | NA | TGTGCCAGCAGCCTCGGTTGGGGGGACGAGCAGTACTTC | CASSLGWGDEQYF
TRBJ2-6 | TRBV7-2 | once | NA | TGTGCCAGCAGCCGAGCATCAGGGGGCGGGAGCTCTGGGGCCAACGTCCTGACTTTC | CASSRASGGGSSGANVLTF
TRBJ1-5 | TRBV15 | NA | TRBD1 | TGTGCCACCAGCAGAGAGGGGGACAGGGCGGGTCAGCCCCAGCATTTT | CATSREGDRAGQPQHF
TRBJ2-5 | TRBV10-3 | NA | NA | TGTGCCATCAGTGATGTGTCGGGGTTTCAAGAGACCCAGTACTTC | CAISDVSGFQETQYF
TRBJ1-1 | TRBV11-2 | NA | NA | TGTGCCAGCAGCTTAAGTGGGACTACTGAAGCTTTCTTT | CASSLSGTTEAFF
TRBJ1-5 | TRBV2 | NA | TRBD1 | TGTGCCAGCAGTTCCCAACAGGGGGCACATCAGCCCCAGCATTTT | CASSSQQGAHQPQHF
TRBJ1-6 | TRBV7-8 | few | NA | TGTGCCAGTAGTCTCCCAACAGGACAAGGGAATTCACCCCTCCACTTT | CASSLPTGQGNSPLHF
TRBJ2-5 | TRBV4-1 | NA | TRBD1 | TGCGCCAGCAGCGAAACAGGGGCCAGGGGATACCAAGAGACCCAGTACTTC | CASSETGARGYQETQYF
TRBJ2-5 | TRBV12-5 | NA | NA | TGTGCTAGTGGTTTGGTAGTAGGGGTCGACGAGACCCAGTACTTC | CASGLVVGVDETQYF
TRBJ2-7 | TRBV2 | few | TRBD1 | TGTGCCAGTAACCCGGGACAGGGCTCCTACGAGCAGTACTTC | CASNPGQGSYEQYF
TRBJ2-7 | TRBV7-9 | NA | NA | TGTGCCAGCAGCTTAGCTGACACCGAAAGCTCCTACGAGCAGTACTTC | CASSLADTESSYEQYF
TRBJ1-2 | TRBV6-5 | many | TRBD1 | TGTGCCAGCAGTCCGCCGGGACAGGCCTATGGCTACACCTTC | CASSPPGQAYGYTF
TRBJ2-5 | TRBV6-1 | NA | NA | TGTGCCAGCAGTGAAATCGGGTTGAGGGAGACCCAGTACTTC | CASSEIGLRETQYF
TRBJ1-5 | TRBV24-1 | many | NA | TGTGCCACCAGTGCCCAGCCCCAGCATTTT | CATSAQPQHF
TRBJ1-3 | TRBV7-9 | NA | NA | TGTGCCAGCAGGCGCGCCTCGACAGGTTACTCTGGAAACACCATATATTTT | CASRRASTGYSGNTIYF